These 18 T cell receptor beta chains originate from one sample sequenced in a study of blood T cell repertoires in COVID-19. Assay used: immunoSEQ multiplex PCR; TCRdb lists only in-frame clones, some missing. Seen here are around 160,000 clones, over 75% observed once, and the top ten hold about an eighth. Sequencing was done on a sample of peripheral blood. The receptors originated from a man aged 18 to 35 with COVID-19, enrolled during active disease.

To note about this clone: Different DNA sequences within this sample yield the same CDR3. The chain combines TRBV4-1 with TRBJ2-7; 9 bases fit TRBD1. Germline-derived CDR1 and CDR2 are MGHRA and YSYEKL. The CDR3 runs 15 residues. V dropped 0 bases and J dropped 3; count of bases not matched to a gene: 3. CDR3: CASSQEGQGFYEQYF. As DNA, the CDR3 is TGCGCCAGCAGCCAAGAGGGACAGGGTTTCTACGAGCAGTACTTC.

The gene calls are TRBV6-2 or TRBV6-3 and TRBJ2-3, with 7 bases that match TRBD2. The CDR3 runs to 15 residues. CDR1 MNHEY and CDR2 SVGEGT come from the germline V gene. The ends lost 6 bases at V and 3 bases at J; junction bases unmatched: 9. This CDR3 reads CASSFAGAGTDTQYF. CDR3 sequence (DNA): TGTGCCAGCAGCTTCGCGGGAGCGGGGACAGATACGCAGTATTTT.

This clone has only one observation. It is unclear where the CDR3 begins or ends on the DNA, so no DNA is shown, and the CDR3 is as TCRdb lists it. The chain couples TRBV28 to TRBJ1-4; the table's TRBD1 call for D was not verified on the DNA. The CDR3 sequence runs 15 residues, both termini included. CDR1 is MDHEN and CDR2 is SYDVKM in the germline V gene. The CDR3 region is CASSPFGTGNEKLLF.

This rearrangement joins TRBV28 to TRBJ1-2, with 7 bases matching TRBD1. V shed 2 bases, J shed 4 bases, and the junction held 7 bases outside the gene matches. CDR3 length: 15 amino acids. Germline lookup yields CDR1 MDHEN and CDR2 SYDVKM. The CDR3 DNA reads TGTGCCAGCAGTTTACGGACAGGTGAAATCTATGGCTACACCTTC. As protein: CASSLRTGEIYGYTF.

The CDR3 spells CSAGTPTEAFF. CDR3 nucleotide sequence: TGCAGTGCTGGGACACCAACTGAAGCTTTCTTT. The chain uses TRBV20-1 and TRBJ1-1; the D gene is possibly TRBD1 (6 bases). The CDR3 spans 11 residues. Germline assignment: CDR1 DFQATT and CDR2 SNEGSKA (reference sequence). Trimming pared 5 bases from V and 5 bases from J, leaving 9 bases between.

This rearrangement joins TRBV28 to TRBJ1-2; TRBD1 might be the D (6 bases). The CDR3 spans 14 residues. V lost 5 bases and J lost 4, with 14 bases in between. Germline lookup yields CDR1 MDHEN and CDR2 SYDVKM. CDR3 sequence: CASSLHRDIYGYTF. DNA for the CDR3: TGTGCCAGCAGTCTACACCGGGACATCTATGGCTACACCTTC.

The chain uses TRBV2 and TRBJ2-5; 13 bases are shared with TRBD2. The CDR3 runs to 15 residues. V shed 4 bases, J shed 9 bases, and the junction held 8 bases outside the gene matches. Germline values: CDR1 SNHLY, CDR2 FYNNEI. DNA of the CDR3: TGTGCCAGCAGTGGGACTAGCGGGAGTGGACGTGCCCAGTACTTC. Translated, it gives CASSGTSGSGRAQYF.

The chain couples TRBV9 to TRBJ2-4; D remains ambiguous. Trimming shortened V by 0 bases and J by 5 bases, and 12 bases separated the two germline ends. From germline, CDR1 is SGDLS and CDR2 YYNGEE. The CDR3 is made up of 15 amino acids. The CDR3 protein is CASSVGAAWENIQYF. The CDR3 DNA follows: TGTGCCAGCAGCGTAGGGGCCGCGTGGGAAAACATTCAGTACTTC.

The rearrangement links TRBV7-3 to TRBJ2-1; 16 bases fit TRBD2. The V segment lost 5 bases and the J segment 8 bases; nucleotides outside the gene matches: 9. In germline, CDR1 is SGHTA, CDR2 FQGTGA. The CDR3 spans 17 residues. This CDR3 is CASSPLGLAGGLHEQFF. The CDR3 DNA is TGTGCCAGCAGCCCCTTGGGACTAGCGGGAGGGCTCCATGAGCAGTTCTTC.

This rearrangement joins TRBV28 to TRBJ2-7, with 10 positions matching TRBD1. The CDR3 consists of 15 residues. CDR1 and CDR2 from the germline V gene are MDHEN and SYDVKM. V lost 5 bases and J lost 2; bases outside the gene matches: 6. For the CDR3, the DNA is TGTGCCAGCAGTCCTACCGGGACAGGGGCCTACGAGCAGTACTTC. Its protein is CASSPTGTGAYEQYF. Supplemented by reference TRBV28 and TRBJ2-7, the full variable domain reads DVKVTQSSRYLVKRTGEKVFLECVQDMDHENMFWYRQDPGLGLRLIYFSYDVKMKEKGDIPEGYSVSREKKERFSLILESASTNQTSMYLCASSPTGTGAYEQYFGPGTRLTVT.

The V call is TRBV29-1, the J call TRBJ2-3, with D maybe TRBD1 (7 bases). Germline assignment: CDR1 SQVTM and CDR2 ANQGSEA. The CDR3 sequence is 18 residues long. V shed 7 bases and J shed 2 bases, with 28 bases lying between them. The CDR3 coding sequence is TGCAGCGCCCGAGGGAGGAGACAGGGTAGGACACACACAGATACGCAGTATTTT. It translates to CSARGRRQGRTHTDTQYF.

The rearrangement joins TRBV10-1 to TRBJ2-1, with D maybe TRBD2 (6 bases). The V and J ends lost 3 bases and 5 bases respectively, with 14 bases between them. Germline V lookup: CDR1 WNHNN, CDR2 SYGVQD (reference sequence). CDR3 length: 15 residues. The CDR3 region is CASSDPRDGDNEQFF. The DNA for the CDR3 is TGCGCCAGCAGTGATCCGCGGGATGGGGACAATGAGCAGTTCTTC.

The genes are TRBV27 and TRBJ2-7, with D tentatively TRBD1 (6 bases). This CDR3 contains 17 residues. V was clipped by 4 bases and J by 3 bases, with 22 bases between them. CDR1 and CDR2 (germline): MNHEY, SMNVEV (reference sequence). The CDR3 is CASSSWVAPLGGYEQYF. The CDR3 bases are TGTGCCAGCAGTTCATGGGTAGCTCCCCTAGGGGGCTACGAGCAGTACTTC.

The rearrangement uses TRBV6-2 or TRBV6-3 and TRBJ2-1; 8 bases are a match to TRBD2. Germline V lookup: CDR1 MNHEY, CDR2 SVGEGT. The CDR3 is 16 amino acids. J gave up 9 bases and V 2 bases, and 12 bases lay outside the gene matches. This chain's CDR3 is CASSYLGLATGGEQFF. The CDR3 nucleotides are TGTGCCAGCAGTTACCTTGGACTAGCTACTGGGGGTGAGCAGTTCTTC.

The chain combines TRBV3-1 (or the pseudogene TRBV3-2) with TRBJ1-5; 9 bases map to TRBD1. After removal of 7 bases from V and 3 bases from J, the junction contained 10 bases not matched to a gene. Germline CDR1 LGHDT, CDR2 YNNKEL (reference sequence). This CDR3 has 16 amino acids. The CDR3 DNA sequence: TGTGCCAGCACCCGGGAGACAGGGGGTTTCAATCAGCCCCAGCATTTT. This gives the protein CASTRETGGFNQPQHF.

The chain uses TRBV6-1 and TRBJ2-6, with D unresolved. The CDR3 length is 13 residues. Germline CDR1 MNHNS, CDR2 SASEGT. V lost 3 bases, J lost 4 bases, and 4 bases lay in between. The CDR3 region has the DNA TGTGCCAGCAGTGATCTGGGGGCCAACGTCCTGACTTTC. Translating gives CASSDLGANVLTF.

The rearrangement links TRBV24-1 to TRBJ2-2, with D possibly being TRBD1 (5 bases). Trimming cost V 5 bases and J 6 bases, with 12 bases left between them. Germline V gives CDR1 KGHDR, CDR2 SFDVKD. CDR3 size: 14 residues. The CDR3 region is CATSAQGRSGELFF. The CDR3 DNA is TGTGCCACCAGTGCCCAGGGTCGTTCCGGGGAGCTGTTTTTT.

The chain uses TRBV11-2 and TRBJ1-1; no clear D. V lost 1 base to trimming and J lost 1 base, with 7 bases between them. CDR3 size: 14 residues. Germline CDR1 reads SGHAT; CDR2 reads FQNNGV. CDR3 sequence: CASSLVVRNTEAFF. The CDR3 DNA follows: TGTGCCAGCAGCTTAGTAGTAAGGAACACTGAAGCTTTCTTT. Using reference TRBV11-2 and TRBJ1-1 for the parts outside the CDR3, the full variable domain is EAGVAQSPRYKIIEKRQSVAFWCNPISGHATLYWYQQILGQGPKLLIQFQNNGVVDDSQLPKDRFSAERLKGVDSTLKIQPAKLEDSAVYLCASSLVVRNTEAFFGQGTRLTVV.